The T cell receptor (beta chain) under discussion was sequenced for a study of early T cells in non-severe SARS-CoV-2 infection. Individual cDNA molecules each received unique molecular identifiers attached to them. One entry per CDR3 protein, called by TCRdb with MiXCR from the 5' RACE reads. This table has about 61,000 distinct CDR3 sequences, 9.5% to 15% appearing once. V dropped 3 bases and J dropped 1; count of bases not matched to a gene: 8. The germline V gene encodes CDR1 LGHNT and CDR2 FRNRAP. CDR3 length: 17 amino acids. Sequenced here: whole blood, sampled at baseline. This chain uses TRBV12-5 with TRBJ2-1; TRBD2 matches at 8 bases. This receptor was taken from an adult who was a healthcare worker with PCR-confirmed SARS-CoV-2 infection or an uninfected control (not recorded which). The donor label of this sample is uncertain. CDR3 sequence reads: CASGFWTSRVSYNEQFF. CDR3 DNA sequence: TGTGCTAGTGGTTTTTGGACTAGCCGAGTTTCCTACAATGAGCAGTTCTTC.